These 15 T cell receptor beta chains were sequenced from one sample in a study of blood T cell repertoires in COVID-19. Some clones are missing from TCRdb's copy, which holds only in-frame ones; the method was immunoSEQ multiplex PCR. Of around 100,000 clones listed, 70% to 80% are singletons. Material: peripheral blood. Receptors originate from a man between 65 and 85 years old with active or convalescent COVID-19.

V and J are TRBV29-1 and TRBJ2-3; TRBD2 aligns across 9 bases. V shed 0 bases, J shed 2 bases, and the junction held 9 bases outside the gene matches. This CDR3 is 17 amino acids long. In germline, CDR1 is SQVTM, CDR2 ANQGSEA. The CDR3, as DNA: TGCAGCGTTGAAGATCCGTCGGCGGGAGGGTTCACAGATACGCAGTATTTT. This gives the protein CSVEDPSAGGFTDTQYF.

The rearrangement uses TRBV6-5 and TRBJ1-2; 10 bases match TRBD1. V gave up 5 bases and J gave up 3 bases; unmatched junction bases: 6. The length of the CDR3 is 15 residues. Germline lookup yields CDR1 MNHEY and CDR2 SVGAGI. CDR3 in DNA: TGTGCCAGCAGTCCCCGACAGGGGGCCGACTATGGCTACACCTTC. Translated: CASSPRQGADYGYTF.

The chain joins TRBV16 to TRBJ2-3, with 12 bases matching TRBD2. Per the germline V gene, CDR1 is KGHSY and CDR2 is FQNENV. The V and J ends lost 0 bases and 8 bases, in that order; junction bases with no gene match: 9. The CDR3 consists of 17 residues. CDR3 residues: CASSQSIRLAGDVTQYF. The DNA of the CDR3 is TGTGCCAGCAGCCAATCGATTAGACTAGCGGGAGACGTTACGCAGTATTTT.

A single count supports this clone. The chain links TRBV18 to TRBJ1-1; D is ambiguous. Germline V gene sequence: CDR1 KGHSH, CDR2 LQKENI. The CDR3 has 13 amino acids. Trimming shortened V by 6 bases and J by 5 bases, and 13 bases separated the two germline ends. CDR3 amino acids: CASSARDETEAFF. CDR3 in DNA: TGTGCCAGCTCCGCGCGGGATGAGACTGAAGCTTTCTTT.

As for this clone: No DNA is shown, since the ends of the CDR3 on it are uncertain; the CDR3 is the one TCRdb lists. The gene calls are TRBV28 and TRBJ1-6; the table's TRBD1 call for D was not verified on the DNA. Per germline, CDR1 MDHEN and CDR2 SYDVKM. Counting both end residues, the CDR3 totals 15 amino acids. CDR3 protein: CASSTSDRLNSPLHF.

CDR3 in DNA: TGTGCCAGCAGCAAAGAAAAGAGGAGCTACGAGCAGTACTTC. Translated, it gives CASSKEKRSYEQYF. This sequence joins TRBV21-1 and TRBJ2-7; TRBD2, the table's D call, lacks a check against the DNA. TRBV21-1 is marked as a pseudogene. The CDR3 has 14 amino acids.

The chain joins TRBV28 to TRBJ2-1, with a possible D match to TRBD2 (6 bases). Germline V gene lookup returns CDR1 MDHEN and CDR2 SYDVKM. There are 15 residues in the CDR3. V was cut by 3 bases and J by 5 bases, with 14 bases left in between. The CDR3 DNA is TGTGCCAGCAGTTTTCAGCATTTAGCGGACAATGAGCAGTTCTTC. This encodes CASSFQHLADNEQFF.

This rearrangement joins TRBV10-3 to TRBJ2-7; maybe TRBD1 (6 bases). The germline V gene has CDR1 ENHRY and CDR2 SYGVKD. CDR3 length: 14 residues. The V gene lost 4 bases and the J gene lost 0 bases, with 10 bases spanning the gap. The CDR3 DNA reads TGTGCCATCAGTGGAGACAGGTTCTCCTACGAGCAGTACTTC. Translation: CAISGDRFSYEQYF.

This rearrangement joins TRBV24-1 to TRBJ2-1, with 7 nucleotides matching TRBD2. The CDR3 has 14 amino acids. Germline CDR1 KGHDR, CDR2 SFDVKD. The V gene end was trimmed by 4 bases and the J gene end by 7 bases; junction bases not matched to a gene: 6. Here the CDR3 reads CATSDSSGTNEQFF. The CDR3 region has the DNA TGTGCCACCAGTGACTCGAGCGGGACGAATGAGCAGTTCTTC.

The sample holds one count of this clone. V gene TRBV27 combines with J gene TRBJ2-7, with 9 positions matching TRBD2. This CDR3 region has 14 residues. Germline CDR1 MNHEY, CDR2 SMNVEV (reference sequence). After removal of 3 bases from V and 6 bases from J, the junction contained 6 bases not matched to a gene. This chain's CDR3 is CASSLGSGSLEQYF. CDR3 coding DNA: TGTGCCAGCAGTTTGGGTAGCGGGAGTCTCGAGCAGTACTTC.

This clone was observed a few times. This sequence joins TRBV4-2 and TRBJ2-3; perhaps TRBD2 as D (6 bases). This CDR3 has 16 residues. The germline gives CDR1 LGHNA, CDR2 YNFKEQ. The ends were cut back, 1 base at V and 0 bases at J, with 11 bases in the middle. The CDR3 nucleotides are TGTGCCAGCAGCCAAGGTGCGGGGTTAAGCACAGATACGCAGTATTTT. Translated: CASSQGAGLSTDTQYF.

The chain joins TRBV7-2 to TRBJ2-4, with 9 bases aligning to TRBD2. V gave up 1 base and J gave up 7 bases; unmatched junction bases: 8. The germline V gene encodes CDR1 SGHTA and CDR2 FQGNSA. The CDR3 covers 16 residues. CDR3 region: CASSLDGAGGSNIQYF. The CDR3 DNA reads as TGTGCCAGCAGCTTAGATGGAGCGGGAGGATCTAACATTCAGTACTTC.

The gene calls are TRBV2 and TRBJ1-5, with a weak D call TRBD1 (6 bases). Trimming left V 6 bases short and J 7 bases short, with 16 bases between. CDR3 length equals 14 residues. CDR1 is SNHLY, CDR2 FYNNEI, per germline. This CDR3 is CASRPRGLGQPQHF. The CDR3 coding sequence is TGTGCCAGCAGGCCCAGGGGTTTAGGCCAGCCCCAGCATTTT. Combining the CDR3 with reference TRBV2 and TRBJ1-5 gives the whole variable domain EPEVTQTPSHQVTQMGQEVILRCVPISNHLYFYWYRQILGQKVEFLVSFYNNEISEKSEIFDDQFSVERPDGSNFTLKIRSTKLEDSAMYFCASRPRGLGQPQHFGDGTRLSIL.

The chain links TRBV5-4 to TRBJ2-1; possible D gene TRBD2, 6 bases. The CDR3 consists of 16 residues. V lost 9 bases and J lost 0, with 19 bases in between. CDR1 SGHNT and CDR2 YYREEE come from the germline V gene (reference sequence). CDR3 coding DNA: TGTGCCACCGCGGGGTTTTTGGAGAGCTCCTACAATGAGCAGTTCTTC. As protein: CATAGFLESSYNEQFF.

The chain has TRBV2 and TRBJ1-2, with D hard to call. Trimming shortened V by 5 bases and J by 1 base, and 5 bases separated the two germline ends. The CDR3 is 12 amino acids. Germline CDR1 is SNHLY and CDR2 is FYNNEI. The CDR3 region is CASSNNNYGYTF. In nucleotides, the CDR3 is TGTGCCAGCAGTAACAATAACTATGGCTACACCTTC.